This note documents a single T cell receptor (beta chain) sequence. V lost 3 bases to trimming and J lost 3 bases; unmatched junction nucleotides: 6. The CDR3 is 16 amino acids. CDR1 and CDR2 from the germline V gene are LNHDA and SQIVND (reference sequence). Original processing notes: Counts of nucleated cells, estimated from reference gene primer amplification, were obtained. TCRdb's table, derived via immunoSEQ multiplex PCR, lists solely in-frame clones and lacks some. That table supplies the V and J calls and clone size; D and trimming were determined from the DNA. The profile shows some 40,000 clones, around 79% of them singletons. This record belongs to a study of blood T cell repertoires in COVID-19. Across the study: COVID-19 samples, acute and convalescent, were from the United States, Italy and Spain.

This TCR was recovered from a human donor in a cohort sampled during active COVID-19. The sequencing sample was made of peripheral blood. The V gene is TRBV19, the J gene TRBJ1-2, with 11 positions matching TRBD1. The CDR3 DNA sequence: TGTGCCAGTAGTATGGACAGGGGGCATTTAGACTATGGCTACACCTTC. It translates to CASSMDRGHLDYGYTF.